One and the same sample provided the 27 T cell receptor beta chains below, sequenced in a study of T cell responses to AZD1222 COVID-19 vaccine. This table comes from immunoSEQ multiplex PCR, and its TCRdb copy is limited to in-frame clones, with some not included. The data contain 100,000 to 150,000 clones, 70% to 90% of them singletons. Sequences were derived from peripheral blood, sampled on day 0 of AZD1222 vaccination. The source of these receptors is an adult in good health.

The chain has TRBV18 and TRBJ2-7, with 7 bases identical to TRBD1. With V trimmed by 2 bases and J by 4 bases, 8 bases remained unmatched. The germline V gene has CDR1 KGHSH and CDR2 LQKENI. There are 15 residues in the CDR3. CDR3 DNA sequence: TGTGCCAGCTCACCAGGCGGAGACAGGGCGTACGAGCAGTACTTC. Translation: CASSPGGDRAYEQYF. The full variable domain, rest sourced from reference TRBV18 and TRBJ2-7, is NAGVMQNPRHLVRRRGQEARLRCSPMKGHSHVYWYRQLPEEGLKFMVYLQKENIIDESGMPKERFSAEFPKEGPSILRIQQVVRGDSAAYFCASSPGGDRAYEQYFGPGTRLTVT.

V gene TRBV19 combines with J gene TRBJ2-3; perhaps D is TRBD1 or TRBD2 (5 bases each). V gave up 5 bases and J gave up 14 bases, with 11 bases separating them. The CDR3 loop spans 10 amino acids. Germline CDR1 reads LNHDA; CDR2 reads SQIVND (reference sequence). The CDR3 coding sequence is TGTGCCAGTAGTGGGGACCGCCCGTATTTT. Protein: CASSGDRPYF.

The chain has TRBV11-1 and TRBJ1-3; D unresolved. Deletions cut 4 bases from V and 2 bases from J, with 12 bases between. The CDR3 runs to 15 residues. Per the germline V gene, CDR1 is SGHAT and CDR2 is FQDESV (reference sequence). CDR3 sequence (DNA): TGTGCCAGCAGCTCCCGGCCCGCCGCTGGAAACACCATATATTTT. The encoded protein is CASSSRPAAGNTIYF.

The chain employs TRBV29-1 and TRBJ2-5; tentative D call: TRBD1 (5 bases). Germline V gene lookup returns CDR1 SQVTM and CDR2 ANQGSEA. The CDR3 is 13 amino acids. Trimming cost V 4 bases and J 3 bases, with 12 bases left between them. The CDR3 DNA follows: TGCAGCGTTGGGACGGACAAGAAAGAGACCCAGTACTTC. Translation gives CSVGTDKKETQYF. The complete variable domain, with remaining parts taken from reference TRBV29-1 and TRBJ2-5, reads SAVISQKPSRDICQRGTSLTIQCQVDSQVTMMFWYRQQPGQSLTLIATANQGSEATYESGFVIDKFPISRPNLTFSTLTVSNMSPEDSSIYLCSVGTDKKETQYFGPGTRLLVL.

The chain has TRBV18 and TRBJ2-7, with 7 positions matching TRBD2. This CDR3 comprises 13 residues. Germline CDR1 and CDR2: KGHSH and LQKENI. The ends lost 3 bases at V and 6 bases at J; junction bases unmatched: 5. CDR3 residues: CASSPRDYLEQYF. The CDR3 DNA sequence: TGTGCCAGCTCACCTAGGGACTATCTCGAGCAGTACTTC.

This clone has at least ten counts. This sequence joins TRBV4-1 and TRBJ1-1; 7 bases agree with TRBD1. Germline CDR1 reads MGHRA; CDR2 reads YSYEKL. CDR3 size: 15 residues. V shed 2 bases, J shed 1 base, and the junction held 4 bases outside the gene matches. CDR3 sequence (DNA): TGCGCCAGCAGCCAACCGGGACAGAAGAACACTGAAGCTTTCTTT. Encoded protein: CASSQPGQKNTEAFF.

The chain carries TRBV30 and TRBJ1-1, with a tentative D call TRBD1 (5 bases). This CDR3 contains 15 residues. The V end lost 2 bases, the J end lost 7 bases, and 20 bases lay between the germline ends. Germline CDR1 reads GTSNPN; CDR2 reads SVGIG (reference sequence). Here the CDR3 DNA reads TGTGCCTGGAGTCGTTCCATCCGGCCCGGGGGTGAAGCTTTCTTT. It specifies CAWSRSIRPGGEAFF.

This rearrangement joins TRBV5-1 to TRBJ1-1; 9 nucleotides align to TRBD1. Germline V gene sequence: CDR1 SGHRS, CDR2 YFSETQ. The V segment lost 4 bases and the J segment 8 bases; nucleotides outside the gene matches: 15. There are 16 residues in the CDR3. The CDR3 bases are TGCGCCAGCAGCCAGGGCGGGACAGGGTTAAGAACCGAAGCTTTCTTT. Translating gives CASSQGGTGLRTEAFF.

This chain links TRBV5-1 with TRBJ2-5; D is perhaps TRBD1 (5 bases). The germline CDR1 and CDR2 sequences are SGHRS and YFSETQ. The ends were cut back, 0 bases at V and 4 bases at J, with 10 bases in the middle. This CDR3 is 14 amino acids long. This CDR3 is CASSLGQPGETQYF. CDR3 sequence (DNA): TGCGCCAGCAGCTTGGGACAGCCGGGAGAGACCCAGTACTTC.

The rearrangement uses TRBV21-1 and TRBJ1-1. TRBV21-1 is a documented pseudogene. The CDR3 loop spans 19 amino acids. This CDR3 is CASSKGESQGEESNTEAFF. As DNA, the CDR3 is TGTGCCAGCAGCAAAGGGGAGAGTCAGGGCGAGGAATCTAACACTGAAGCTTTCTTT.

The rearrangement joins TRBV24-1 to TRBJ2-1; D may be TRBD2 (6 bases). The ends were cut back, 4 bases at V and 0 bases at J, with 12 bases in the middle. This CDR3 has 16 residues. Germline V gene lookup returns CDR1 KGHDR and CDR2 SFDVKD. DNA of the CDR3: TGTGCCACCAGTGACCCGGTGGGAGGCTCCTACAATGAGCAGTTCTTC. Translated: CATSDPVGGSYNEQFF.

The CDR3 region is CAWVFRGGNEAFF. The CDR3 DNA is TGTGCCTGGGTGTTCAGGGGGGGAAATGAAGCTTTCTTT. The chain combines TRBV30 with TRBJ1-1; TRBD1 matches at 7 bases. Germline-derived CDR1 and CDR2 are GTSNPN and SVGIG (reference sequence). The CDR3 consists of 13 residues. Trimming at V came to 5 bases and at J to 7 bases, leaving 10 bases not matched to a gene.

This clone has more than one count but fewer than ten. The V call is TRBV6-5, the J call TRBJ1-1; TRBD1 might be the D (6 bases). This CDR3 region has 14 residues. V was trimmed by 4 bases and J by 8 bases, leaving 17 bases between them. Germline loops: CDR1 MNHEY, CDR2 SVGAGI. The DNA of the CDR3 is TGTGCCAGCAGTTCCAATACAGGGACCTTAGAAGCTTTCTTT. Translating gives CASSSNTGTLEAFF.

This clone was counted only a few times. The V gene is TRBV6-5, the J gene TRBJ1-3; a possible D gene is TRBD1 (5 bases). This CDR3 has 13 amino acids. The V gene's germline CDR1 is MNHEY and CDR2 SVGAGI. The CDR3, as DNA: TGTGAGACAAGGGGTAGCTCTGGAAACACCATATATTTT. It is translated as CETRGSSGNTIYF.

CDR3 residues: CASSYQDSFYGYTF. The CDR3 bases are TGTGCCAGCAGTTACCAGGACAGTTTCTATGGCTACACCTTC. The chain joins TRBV6-6 to TRBJ1-2; D might be TRBD1 (6 bases). From germline, CDR1 is MNHNY and CDR2 SVGAGI (reference sequence). The CDR3 covers 14 residues. V gave up 2 bases and J gave up 4 bases, with 11 bases separating them.

The V gene is TRBV2, the J gene TRBJ1-5; no firm D call. V dropped 5 bases and J dropped 0 bases, with 11 bases sitting between them. This CDR3 has 15 amino acids. Germline assignment: CDR1 SNHLY and CDR2 FYNNEI. DNA for the CDR3: TGTGCCAGCAGTCCCCAGGTCTATAGCAATCAGCCCCAGCATTTT. Translation: CASSPQVYSNQPQHF.

V gene TRBV2 combines with J gene TRBJ2-1, with D uncertain. Germline loops: CDR1 SNHLY, CDR2 FYNNEI. V lost 7 bases to trimming and J lost 4 bases, with 8 bases between them. This CDR3 has 12 amino acids. CDR3 residues: CASIGRYNEQFF. As DNA, the CDR3 is TGTGCCAGCATTGGCAGGTACAATGAGCAGTTCTTC.

V and J are TRBV21-1 and TRBJ1-2. TRBV21-1 is a pseudogene locus. The CDR3 spans 14 residues. CDR3 sequence (DNA): TGTGCCAGCAGCAAAGGGCAGCTTTATTATGGCTACACCTTC. Its protein product is CASSKGQLYYGYTF.

The chain has TRBV21-1 and TRBJ2-3; the listed D gene, TRBD2, was not tested against the DNA. TRBV21-1 is an annotated pseudogene. The CDR3 sequence is 16 residues long. The CDR3 sequence is CASSNSGQPYTDTQYF. Here the CDR3 DNA reads TGTGCCAGCAGCAATAGCGGGCAGCCTTACACAGATACGCAGTATTTT.

The chain uses TRBV7-8 and TRBJ2-5; 7 bases are shared with TRBD1. The V gene end was trimmed by 5 bases and the J gene end by 0 bases; junction bases not matched to a gene: 6. Germline loops: CDR1 SGHVS, CDR2 FQNEAQ. CDR3 length: 15 amino acids. The DNA for the CDR3 is TGTGCCAGCAGCCAAGACAGGGTGTACCAAGAGACCCAGTACTTC. It encodes CASSQDRVYQETQYF.

This rearrangement joins TRBV2 to TRBJ1-4; 8 positions agree with TRBD1. The germline CDR1 and CDR2 sequences are SNHLY and FYNNEI. CDR3 length: 18 residues. Germline trimming cut 0 bases from V and 0 bases from J; bases unmatched to any gene: 6. In nucleotides, the CDR3 is TGTGCCAGCAGTGAAGCGCGGACAGGGATGGCAACTAATGAAAAACTGTTTTTT. Amino acid sequence: CASSEARTGMATNEKLFF.

This chain links TRBV24-1 with TRBJ2-2, with 8 nucleotides matching TRBD2. This CDR3 is 14 amino acids long. J gave up 5 bases and V 7 bases, and 5 bases lay outside the gene matches. Germline V gene data show CDR1 as KGHDR and CDR2 as SFDVKD. CDR3 bases: TGTGCCACCAGCAGCGGGAGATGGACCGGGGAGCTGTTTTTT. Encoded protein: CATSSGRWTGELFF.

This rearrangement joins TRBV9 to TRBJ2-1, with TRBD2 matching 7 bases. Germline CDR1 and CDR2: SGDLS and YYNGEE. The CDR3 totals 16 residues. V trimming: 0 bases; J trimming: 9 bases; junction bases outside the gene matches: 12. CDR3 in DNA: TGTGCCAGCAGCGTAGGTCGGCTAGCGGTCCGGGGTGAGCAGTTCTTC. Translation: CASSVGRLAVRGEQFF.

The chain combines TRBV5-4 with TRBJ1-1; unclear D gene. Between the trimmed V and J ends, which lost 1 base and 2 bases, there was a span of 9 bases. This CDR3 is 14 amino acids long. Germline assignment: CDR1 SGHNT and CDR2 YYREEE (reference sequence). CDR3 amino acids: CASSLNQPNTEAFF. The CDR3 nucleotides are TGTGCCAGCAGCTTGAACCAGCCTAACACTGAAGCTTTCTTT.

The V call is TRBV19, the J call TRBJ2-1; 7 bases map to TRBD2. CDR1 and CDR2 from the germline V gene are LNHDA and SQIVND (reference sequence). The CDR3 is 13 residues long. Trimming took 8 bases from V and 9 from J; bases not matched to a gene: 10. CDR3 protein: CASGGTNEGEQFF. The CDR3 region has the DNA TGTGCCAGTGGGGGGACTAATGAGGGTGAGCAGTTCTTC.

This clone was found once. The chain is built from TRBV24-1 and TRBJ2-3, with 7 positions matching TRBD1. The junction had 9 bases not matched to a gene; V was cut back by 4 bases and J by 3 bases. Germline V gene lookup returns CDR1 KGHDR and CDR2 SFDVKD. The CDR3 covers 16 residues. The CDR3 DNA follows: TGTGCCACCAGTGACCGGGGACAGCGGATTACAGATACGCAGTATTTT. It translates to CATSDRGQRITDTQYF.

This chain connects TRBV5-1 to TRBJ2-1; D not resolved. Germline loops: CDR1 SGHRS, CDR2 YFSETQ. Deletions cut 0 bases from V and 6 bases from J, with 7 bases between. The CDR3 consists of 13 residues. The CDR3 DNA is TGCGCCAGCAGCTTGGTTGTCCGCAATGAGCAGTTCTTC. Its translation is CASSLVVRNEQFF.